The 26 T cell receptor beta chains below were found in one sample sequenced in a study of blood T cell repertoires in COVID-19. Some clones are missing from TCRdb's copy, which holds only in-frame ones; the method was immunoSEQ multiplex PCR. The sample yields approximately 53,000 clones, 65% to 85% seen once. Sample: peripheral blood. The source of these receptors is a middle-aged man with acute or convalescent COVID-19.

The genes are TRBV6-1 and TRBJ1-2; 8 positions match TRBD1. The V gene's germline CDR1 is MNHNS and CDR2 SASEGT. The CDR3 runs 13 residues. V was pared by 3 bases and J by 6 bases, with 3 bases of the junction left unmatched. The CDR3 bases are TGTGCCAGCAGTGAGAGGACAGGGCATGGCTACACCTTC. It is translated as CASSERTGHGYTF.

The rearrangement links TRBV28 to TRBJ2-5; 8 nucleotides agree with TRBD1. Per germline, CDR1 MDHEN and CDR2 SYDVKM. The CDR3 spans 14 residues. The trim removed 5 bases at V and 5 bases at J, leaving 7 bases unmatched. For the CDR3, the DNA is TGTGCCAGCAGTCCCGGACAGGGTCGGGAGACCCAGTACTTC. It translates to CASSPGQGRETQYF.

The genes are TRBV27 and TRBJ1-5; 7 bases agree with TRBD1. V shed 4 bases and J 6 bases; nucleotides not matched to a gene: 3. The CDR3 runs 13 residues. The germline gives CDR1 MNHEY, CDR2 SMNVEV (reference sequence). Here the CDR3 reads CASSSDRLQPQHF. The DNA for the CDR3 is TGTGCCAGCAGTTCGGACAGGCTTCAGCCCCAGCATTTT.

V gene TRBV29-1 combines with J gene TRBJ1-2; D may be TRBD1 (6 bases). CDR1 and CDR2 from the germline V gene are SQVTM and ANQGSEA. V was trimmed by 6 bases and J by 2 bases, leaving 16 bases between them. This CDR3 has 14 amino acids. Here the CDR3 DNA reads TGCAGCGTCCCTCACACAGGGAAGAACTATGGCTACACCTTC. Residues: CSVPHTGKNYGYTF.

V gene TRBV11-2 combines with J gene TRBJ2-2; tentatively, D is TRBD2 (6 bases). V lost 5 bases and J 2 bases, leaving 15 bases between the germline ends. Germline V lookup: CDR1 SGHAT, CDR2 FQNNGV. The CDR3 totals 16 residues. CDR3 residues: CASSALGRGNTGELFF. CDR3 DNA sequence: TGTGCCAGCAGCGCCCTGGGGCGGGGAAACACCGGGGAGCTGTTTTTT.

The chain couples TRBV30 to TRBJ1-2, with no clear D. The CDR3 covers 16 residues. The germline CDR1 and CDR2 sequences are GTSNPN and SVGIG (reference sequence). V shed 0 bases and J shed 4 bases, with 18 bases lying between them. CDR3 sequence reads: CAWSVRTAHRAYGYTF. The CDR3 coding sequence is TGTGCCTGGAGTGTACGGACTGCGCACAGAGCCTATGGCTACACCTTC.

The chain combines TRBV6-1 with TRBJ2-4; D gene unclear. There are 15 residues in the CDR3. Germline V gene sequence: CDR1 MNHNS, CDR2 SASEGT. The V end lost 1 base, the J end lost 0 bases, and 7 bases lay between the germline ends. The CDR3 spells CASSEGSVAKNIQYF. The DNA for the CDR3 is TGTGCCAGCAGTGAAGGCTCAGTAGCCAAAAACATTCAGTACTTC.

V and J are TRBV27 and TRBJ1-4; a possible D gene is TRBD1 (6 bases). Per germline, CDR1 MNHEY and CDR2 SMNVEV (reference sequence). The CDR3 extends over 15 amino acids. V shed 5 bases and J shed 5 bases, with 15 bases lying between them. The CDR3 region is CASSRTGQRNEKLFF. CDR3 nucleotides: TGTGCCAGCAGTAGAACGGGACAACGAAATGAAAAACTGTTTTTT.

The chain couples TRBV2 to TRBJ1-1; TRBD1 matches at 9 bases. V lost 6 bases to trimming and J lost 7 bases; unmatched junction nucleotides: 6. Germline V gives CDR1 SNHLY, CDR2 FYNNEI. This CDR3 has 13 amino acids. CDR3 bases: TGTGCCAGCAGGGGACAGGGAGTCGGTGAAGCTTTCTTT. Protein: CASRGQGVGEAFF. Using reference TRBV2 and TRBJ1-1 for the parts outside the CDR3, the full variable domain is EPEVTQTPSHQVTQMGQEVILRCVPISNHLYFYWYRQILGQKVEFLVSFYNNEISEKSEIFDDQFSVERPDGSNFTLKIRSTKLEDSAMYFCASRGQGVGEAFFGQGTRLTVV.

CDR3 loop: CASSAGTSTVGEQFF. For the CDR3, the DNA is TGCGCCAGCAGCGCCGGGACTTCAACGGTCGGTGAGCAGTTCTTC. The chain joins TRBV5-1 to TRBJ2-1; D perhaps matches TRBD2 (6 bases). This CDR3 is 15 amino acids long. Germline V gene data show CDR1 as SGHRS and CDR2 as YFSETQ. The V end was cut by 4 bases, the J end by 9 bases, with 20 bases between.

The genes are TRBV18 and TRBJ2-7; 7 nucleotides agree with TRBD2. The germline CDR1 and CDR2 sequences are KGHSH and LQKENI. CDR3 size: 13 residues. V lost 5 bases and J lost 6; bases outside the gene matches: 7. CDR3 residues: CASSAGVWVEQYV. CDR3 sequence (DNA): TGTGCCAGCTCAGCGGGGGTGTGGGTCGAGCAGTACGTC.

The rearrangement joins TRBV24-1 to TRBJ2-2, with D possibly TRBD1 on 6 matching bases. Trimming removed 1 base from V and 3 bases from J, with 11 bases in between. Germline CDR1 reads KGHDR; CDR2 reads SFDVKD. The CDR3 contains 16 residues. CDR3 sequence: CATSDFSTGHTGELFF. The CDR3 bases are TGTGCCACCAGTGATTTTTCTACAGGGCACACCGGGGAGCTGTTTTTT.

J is TRBJ1-4 and V is TRBV24-1, with D possibly being TRBD1 (6 bases). The CDR3 is 14 residues long. Germline V gives CDR1 KGHDR, CDR2 SFDVKD. V was clipped by 2 bases and J by 6 bases, with 9 bases between them. This CDR3 reads CATSDSRQDEKLFF. CDR3 nucleotides: TGTGCCACCAGTGATTCCCGACAGGATGAAAAACTGTTTTTT.

The gene calls are TRBV6-5 and TRBJ1-6, with 7 bases aligning to TRBD1. This CDR3 comprises 15 residues. The V segment lost 7 bases and the J segment 8 bases; nucleotides outside the gene matches: 11. CDR1 is MNHEY, CDR2 SVGAGI, per germline. CDR3 bases: TGTGCCAGCAAAGTCGGGAGACAGGGCCATTCACCCCTCCACTTT. Encoded protein: CASKVGRQGHSPLHF.

The chain carries TRBV27 and TRBJ2-3, with 16 bases matching TRBD2. CDR1 is MNHEY and CDR2 is SMNVEV in the germline V gene (reference sequence). The J segment lost 4 bases and the V segment lost 10 bases, leaving 11 bases of the junction unmatched. CDR3 length: 17 amino acids. CDR3 region: CATSGTSGRAFPDTQYF. CDR3 DNA sequence: TGTGCCACCTCCGGGACTAGCGGGAGGGCCTTCCCAGATACGCAGTATTTT.

The J gene is TRBJ1-4, the V gene TRBV5-8; D is unresolved. The CDR3 sequence is 14 residues long. Trimming took off 6 bases at V and 5 bases at J, with 14 bases between the two ends. Germline assignment: CDR1 SGHTS and CDR2 YDEGEE. This chain's CDR3 is CASTSGRLNEKLFF. The CDR3 region has the DNA TGTGCCAGCACCTCGGGGAGGCTGAATGAAAAACTGTTTTTT.

The chain links TRBV5-6 to TRBJ2-7; 7 positions match TRBD2. The CDR3 is made up of 14 amino acids. Germline values: CDR1 SGHDT, CDR2 YYEEEE. Unmatched junction bases numbered 4, after V lost 1 base and J lost 3 bases. Here the CDR3 reads CASSLISGNYEQYF. CDR3 bases: TGTGCCAGCAGCTTGATAAGCGGGAACTACGAGCAGTACTTC.

V is TRBV6-5 and J is TRBJ2-2; TRBD1 agrees at 9 bases. From germline, CDR1 is MNHEY and CDR2 SVGAGI. Trimming at V came to 8 bases and at J to 3 bases, leaving 7 bases not matched to a gene. The CDR3 is 15 amino acids. This CDR3 is CASLTGTGHTGELFF. Written as DNA, the CDR3 is TGTGCCAGCCTGACCGGGACAGGGCACACCGGGGAGCTGTTTTTT.

This chain links TRBV6-2 or TRBV6-3 with TRBJ2-7, with TRBD1 matching 12 bases. V was pared by 2 bases and J by 4 bases, with 3 bases of the junction left unmatched. CDR3 size: 15 residues. CDR1 and CDR2 from the germline V gene are MNHEY and SVGEGT. The CDR3 region is CASSYRDRGLYEQYV. The CDR3 nucleotides are TGTGCCAGCAGTTACCGGGACAGGGGGCTGTACGAGCAGTACGTC.

V is TRBV9 and J is TRBJ2-3; 8 bases agree with TRBD2. CDR1 and CDR2 (germline): SGDLS, YYNGEE. The trim removed 2 bases at V and 0 bases at J, leaving 5 bases unmatched. This CDR3 is built from 16 residues. CDR3 protein: CASSVLAGQSTDTQYF. The CDR3 bases are TGTGCCAGCAGCGTTTTAGCGGGGCAGAGCACAGATACGCAGTATTTT.

The chain links TRBV2 to TRBJ2-3, with no clear D. V was pared by 5 bases and J by 4 bases, with 16 bases between. The CDR3 sequence is 15 residues long. Per the germline V gene, CDR1 is SNHLY and CDR2 is FYNNEI. The CDR3 sequence is CASSSQTGRPDTQYF. Here the CDR3 DNA reads TGTGCCAGCAGTTCTCAGACGGGTCGCCCAGATACGCAGTATTTT.

V and J are TRBV2 and TRBJ1-2; D gene uncertain. Per germline, CDR1 SNHLY and CDR2 FYNNEI. V shed 7 bases and J shed 5 bases, with 11 bases lying between them. The CDR3 extends over 12 amino acids. CDR3 DNA: TGTGCCAGCAATCCCTCAGCGTATGGCTACACCTTC. Amino acids: CASNPSAYGYTF. Complete variable domain (other parts from reference TRBV2 and TRBJ1-2): EPEVTQTPSHQVTQMGQEVILRCVPISNHLYFYWYRQILGQKVEFLVSFYNNEISEKSEIFDDQFSVERPDGSNFTLKIRSTKLEDSAMYFCASNPSAYGYTFGSGTRLTVV.

The chain uses TRBV9 and TRBJ2-3; possibly TRBD1 for D (6 bases). There are 15 residues in the CDR3. CDR1 SGDLS and CDR2 YYNGEE come from the germline V gene. V lost 0 bases and J 2 bases, leaving 10 bases between the germline ends. CDR3 residues: CASSVGSGVTDTQYF. As DNA, the CDR3 is TGTGCCAGCAGCGTAGGATCAGGGGTCACAGATACGCAGTATTTT.

This clone was found once. The rearrangement joins TRBV5-1 to TRBJ1-2, with 8 bases fitting TRBD1. This CDR3 spans 12 amino acids. Per germline, CDR1 SGHRS and CDR2 YFSETQ. J lost 10 bases, V lost 6 bases, and 8 bases had no gene match. The CDR3 sequence: CASTIGQGDYTF. Here the CDR3 DNA reads TGCGCCAGCACCATAGGACAGGGTGACTACACCTTC. Supplemented by reference TRBV5-1 and TRBJ1-2, the full variable domain reads KAGVTQTPRYLIKTRGQQVTLSCSPISGHRSVSWYQQTPGQGLQFLFEYFSETQRNKGNFPGRFSGRQFSNSRSEMNVSTLELGDSALYLCASTIGQGDYTFGSGTRLTVV.

The chain uses TRBV3-1 (or the pseudogene TRBV3-2) and TRBJ1-3, with TRBD1 matching over 7 bases. The germline CDR1 and CDR2 sequences are LGHDT and YNNKEL (reference sequence). V lost 4 bases to trimming and J lost 2 bases; unmatched junction nucleotides: 5. The CDR3 is made up of 15 amino acids. This chain's CDR3 is CASSLYRGAGNTIYF. For the CDR3, the DNA is TGTGCCAGCAGCCTCTACAGGGGTGCTGGAAACACCATATATTTT.

The rearrangement joins TRBV10-1 to TRBJ1-5; 9 bases are a match to TRBD1. Germline assignment: CDR1 WNHNN and CDR2 SYGVQD (reference sequence). The V gene end was trimmed by 2 bases and the J gene end by 1 base; junction bases not matched to a gene: 9. The CDR3 totals 18 residues. The CDR3 loop reads CASSEPSRDRASNQPQHF. DNA of the CDR3: TGCGCCAGCAGTGAGCCGTCCCGGGACAGGGCCAGCAATCAGCCCCAGCATTTT.